The clone carrying this T cell receptor (beta chain) came up once. Recruitment covered about two dozen US areas and drew participants whose ages spanned roughly 18 to 100 years. This sample is part of a study of blood T cell repertoires in COVID-19. In the authors' methods: Scientists estimated how many nucleated cells there were by amplifying reference gene primers. Data came from immunoSEQ multiplex PCR; TCRdb stores just in-frame clones and leaves some out. The V and J calls and clone size come from that table; D and trimming were worked out from the DNA. The repertoire consists of under 250,000 clones, with around 81% occurring once and the leading ten covering 8.9%. The CDR3 totals 12 residues. Germline CDR1 reads SGHTA; CDR2 reads FQGNSA. Trimming removed 5 bases from V and 1 base from J, with 5 bases in between.

The chain carries TRBV7-2 and TRBJ2-5; D not resolved. This sequence was found in a woman between 50 and 59 years old with acute COVID-19. Sequencing was performed on PBMCs or T cells enriched from blood (not recorded which). The CDR3 DNA is TGTGCCAGCAGCCCCTTCCAAGAGACCCAGTACTTC. It translates to CASSPFQETQYF.